A single sample gave rise to the 12 T cell receptor beta chains below, sequenced in a study of blood T cells in healthy people across ages. A second PCR, run for roughly 7 to 12 cycles, used a sample-barcoded 5' primer plus a J-beta primer mix. From the 5' RACE reads, TCRdb called clonotypes with MiXCR, one entry per CDR3 protein. In the table there are about 650,000 distinct CDR3 sequences, around 32% of which are singletons. Sequencing input: blood. All receptors come from a woman at least 80 years old in good health.

To note about this clonotype: A much more abundant neighbour one base away suggests this may be a read error. The genes are TRBV30 and TRBJ1-2; weak D call: TRBD1 (6 bases). CDR1 is GTSNPN, CDR2 SVGIG, per germline (reference sequence). CDR3 size: 15 residues. CDR3 sequence reads: CACALGGGETNGHTF. In nucleotides, the CDR3 is TGTGCCTGCGCCCTTGGGGGGGGCGAGACGAATGGCCACACCTTC.

This clonotype was seen at least ten times. This sequence joins TRBV4-1 and TRBJ2-5; the match to TRBD2 covers 8 bases. V trimming: 1 base; J trimming: 2 bases; junction bases outside the gene matches: 9. The germline V gene encodes CDR1 MGHRA and CDR2 YSYEKL. CDR3 length: 17 amino acids. The CDR3 protein is CASSQVTPRGVQETQYF. CDR3 DNA: TGCGCCAGCAGCCAAGTAACGCCGCGGGGGGTACAAGAGACCCAGTACTTC.

As regards this clonotype: The missing conserved phenylalanine or tryptophan at the end of this CDR3 makes a read error likely. This chain links TRBV12-3 or TRBV12-4 with TRBJ1-1, with D perhaps matching TRBD1 (5 bases). This CDR3 comprises 13 residues. The V end was cut by 6 bases, the J end by 6 bases, with 14 bases between. This chain's CDR3 is CASSPGRDAEAFL. Written as DNA, the CDR3 is TGTGCCAGCAGCCCAGGACGGGACGCTGAAGCTTTCCTT.

Concerning this clonotype: A clone one base away is much larger, so this may be a read error. The chain combines TRBV6-5 with TRBJ2-3; no clear D gene. Deletions cut 0 bases from V and 8 bases from J, with 12 bases between. The CDR3 is 14 amino acids. Germline CDR1 reads MNHEY; CDR2 reads SVGAGI. The CDR3 is CASSYSKVRATQYF. For the CDR3, the DNA is TGTGCCAGCAGTTACTCGAAGGTCCGTGCTACGCAGTATTTT.

The chain couples TRBV12-3 or TRBV12-4 to TRBJ2-3; D is undetermined. The CDR3 contains 14 residues. Trimming removed 7 bases from V and 4 bases from J, with 15 bases in between. The DNA for the CDR3 is TGTGCCAGCACCACTGGAGTGAGTGCAGATACGCAGTATTTT. Protein: CASTTGVSADTQYF.

About this clonotype itself: This may be a read error, as it is one base from a much larger clone. J is TRBJ1-2 and V is TRBV6-6, with TRBD1 identical over 8 bases. The CDR3 extends over 14 amino acids. Germline values: CDR1 MNHNY, CDR2 SVGAGI (reference sequence). Trimming cost V 6 bases and J 10 bases; bases outside gene matches: 13. In DNA, the CDR3 is TGTGCCAGCAGCCCCAGGGGGCCTAGTATGGACTACACCTTC. It translates to CASSPRGPSMDYTF.

This clonotype has just a few counts. This may come from a read error, since a much larger clone is one base off. The chain carries TRBV7-8 and TRBJ2-1; 10 positions agree with TRBD2. The last part of the DNA fits TRBJ2-7 better; the J call may be wrong. CDR1 and CDR2 (germline): SGHVS, FQNEAQ. The CDR3 has 18 amino acids. The CDR3 region is CASSPGLANYRSYNEQYF. For the CDR3, the DNA is TGTGCCAGCAGCCCGGGACTAGCGAATTACCGCTCCTACAATGAGCAGTACTTC.

This clonotype was observed many times. The rearrangement joins TRBV9 to TRBJ2-7; D might be TRBD1 or TRBD2, each matching 5 bases. CDR3 size: 15 residues. Trimming cost V 3 bases and J 3 bases, with 16 bases left between them. Germline CDR1 is SGDLS and CDR2 is YYNGEE. CDR3 coding DNA: TGTGCCAGCAGCGCGGGGCCCGACAGTAGCTACGAGCAGTACTTC. It encodes CASSAGPDSSYEQYF.

This clonotype appeared many times. The V call is TRBV6-5, the J call TRBJ1-1, with D possibly matching TRBD1 (5 bases). V was clipped by 8 bases and J by 10 bases, with 23 bases between them. This CDR3 contains 14 residues. Germline V gives CDR1 MNHEY, CDR2 SVGAGI. The CDR3 loop is CASANSGVLGGAFF. CDR3 coding DNA: TGTGCCAGCGCAAATTCCGGGGTTTTGGGGGGAGCTTTCTTT.

The V call is TRBV6-5, the J call TRBJ2-7, with D uncertain. Germline CDR1 reads MNHEY; CDR2 reads SVGAGI. CDR3 length: 14 amino acids. Trimming cost V 6 bases and J 2 bases, with 14 bases left between them. The DNA for the CDR3 is TGTGCCAGCAGGCTCTACGGTACAGCCTACGAGCAGTACTTC. Its translation: CASRLYGTAYEQYF.

This clonotype was picked up many times. This rearrangement joins TRBV9 to TRBJ2-3; TRBD1 might be the D (6 bases). Germline CDR1 SGDLS, CDR2 YYNGEE. This CDR3 spans 16 amino acids. Trimming took off 0 bases at V and 2 bases at J, with 13 bases between the two ends. CDR3 amino acids: CASSVEQGSSTDTQYF. CDR3 in DNA: TGTGCCAGCAGCGTAGAGCAGGGGTCTTCCACAGATACGCAGTATTTT. Using reference TRBV9 and TRBJ2-3 for the parts outside the CDR3, the full variable domain is DSGVTQTPKHLITATGQRVTLRCSPRSGDLSVYWYQQSLDQGLQFLIQYYNGEERAKGNILERFSAQQFPDLHSELNLSSLELGDSALYFCASSVEQGSSTDTQYFGPGTRLTVL.

In its sample, this clonotype was seen many times. The V call is TRBV14, the J call TRBJ1-1; D call uncertain. The V gene lost 0 bases and the J gene lost 3 bases, with 11 bases spanning the gap. The CDR3 runs 15 residues. Germline loops: CDR1 SGHDN, CDR2 FVKESK. The CDR3 loop is CASSQDHGGDTEAFF. In DNA, the CDR3 is TGTGCCAGCAGCCAAGATCATGGCGGGGACACTGAAGCTTTCTTT.